This TCR beta chain is drawn from a study of blood T cell repertoires in COVID-19 (dated by TCRdb to between 2020 and 2021). With respect to the entire study: Samples covering the acute and convalescent phases of COVID-19 were provided by collaborators in the United States, Italy and Spain. The prospective study material was composed of cDNA or gDNA derived from T cells, B-cell-depleted T cells, or PBMCs. A freely available public database, intended as a resource for researchers studying the immune response to SARS-CoV-2, is where the repertoires were released. Where available, HLA class I and class II types were taken from metadata supplied by the sample provider and were not determined by assay-based typing. Samples came from the ongoing ImmuneRACE study (first 160 participants) plus 1,254 subjects from 6 global collaborators. Subjects who had been exposed to COVID-19, were actively infected with it, or had recovered from it provided the deeply sampled blood TCRbeta repertoires that made up the dataset. Nearly every sample came with metadata listing a de-identified subject ID, COVID-19 status, age in years and sex. On the study overall, not on this receptor specifically: The quantity of clinical and demographic metadata differed by source and by participant and was supplied without curation.

Based on the germline V gene (reference sequence), the CDR1 and CDR2 sequences are LGHDT and YNNKEL. Its CDR3 holds 18 amino acids, cysteine through phenylalanine. CDR3 DNA is the only sequence kept; it has 54 bases, read in frame from the first base. Trimmed from V: 4 bases; trimmed from J: 0 bases; junction bases lacking a gene match: 13. A note on this clone: The antigen it binds to is not known. No qualities accompany the bases; no much larger clone lies one base away.

Enrolling through a virtual design, the prospective study's participants ranged in age from roughly 18 to 89 years and lived across about two dozen United States geographic areas. Cohort assignment in the prospective study relied on participant-reported clinical history from a screening survey and a study questionnaire. Each participant in the prospective study had whole blood, serum and a nasopharyngeal or oropharyngeal swab collected by mobile phlebotomists. Participants in the prospective study had the option to provide additional blood draws and questionnaires over a roughly 2-month period. Before DNA extraction, prospective study blood samples were shipped either frozen or at room temperature. TCRbeta CDR3 regions were amplified from genomic DNA using the immunoSEQ Assay, a bias-controlled multiplex PCR. Per the source publication's procedure: Within the assay, amplification of reference gene primers was used to estimate how many nucleated cells each sample contained. To quantify the absolute abundance of each unique TCRbeta CDR3 rearrangement, sequence reads were collapsed and filtered. For each sample, productive Simpson clonality was calculated as the square root of Simpson's diversity index across productive rearrangements. TCRdb re-hosts the immuneACCESS table, in-frame sequences only. Its copies lack some clones; in the studies checked, an unresolved V gene accounts for under half of them, and the cause for the rest is not known. Clone size and the V and J calls come from that table; the DNA yielded D and trimming. In all, the sample holds under 250,000 clones, and 65% to 90% of those were seen once. Approximately 9.6% of the sample lies in the top ten.

The chain was built from TRBV3-1 (or the pseudogene TRBV3-2) and TRBJ1-1; 8 of the junction bases match TRBD1. Sequencing was done on a sample of PBMCs or T cells enriched from blood (not recorded which). This TCR was sampled from a woman between 50 and 59 years old with acute COVID-19. The CDR3 amino acid sequence is: CASSPGTGTGRLNTEAFF. The DNA sequence is given as TGTGCCAGCAGCCCAGGGACGGGGACAGGTCGCTTGAACACTGAAGCTTTCTTT.